Each of the 26 T cell receptor beta chains below was sequenced from the same sample in a study of identical twins. TCRdb ran MiXCR on the 5' RACE reads and lists one entry per CDR3 protein. The table includes 400,000 to 500,000 distinct CDR3 sequences, approximately 14% detected once. Another study also made use of these data, one on yellow fever vaccine responses in identical twins.

The sample consisted of CD4+ T cells sorted from blood. These receptors were collected from a woman under 30 in good health.

The sample holds many counts of this clonotype. This chain links TRBV11-2 with TRBJ2-1; 9 nucleotides align to TRBD1. V shed 5 bases, J shed 4 bases, and the junction held 6 bases outside the gene matches. The CDR3 is made up of 15 amino acids. Per the germline V gene, CDR1 is SGHAT and CDR2 is FQNNGV. The DNA of the CDR3 is TGTGCCAGCAGCCCGAGCGGGACAGGGTACAATGAGCAGTTCTTC. Protein: CASSPSGTGYNEQFF.

This clonotype showed up just a few times. V gene TRBV6-5 combines with J gene TRBJ1-1; D call uncertain. Trimming stripped 0 bases from V and 5 bases from J, with 7 bases between. The germline V gene has CDR1 MNHEY and CDR2 SVGAGI. The CDR3 covers 13 residues. The DNA of the CDR3 is TGTGCCAGCAGTTACTCGTTAGTAACTGAAGCTTTCTTT. The encoded protein is CASSYSLVTEAFF.

This sequence joins TRBV21-1 and TRBJ2-1. TRBV21-1 is labeled a pseudogene. The CDR3 is 16 residues long. In DNA form, the CDR3 reads TGTGCCAGCAGCAGCCGTCCTTCGGCTACGGACAATGAGCAGTTCTTC. Translation: CASSSRPSATDNEQFF.

This clonotype was counted ten times or more. V gene TRBV25-1 combines with J gene TRBJ2-5, with D perhaps matching TRBD2 (5 bases). Trimming removed 1 base at V and 3 bases at J, with 9 bases between. Germline CDR1 MGHDK, CDR2 SYGVNS. The CDR3 is 14 amino acids. CDR3 bases: TGTGCCAGCAGTGAATCGGACGGGAAAGAGACCCAGTACTTC. Amino acids: CASSESDGKETQYF.

The V call is TRBV11-2, the J call TRBJ2-1; maybe TRBD2 (5 bases). The CDR3 runs to 13 residues. V was pared by 5 bases and J by 7 bases, with 12 bases between. Per germline, CDR1 SGHAT and CDR2 FQNNGV. The CDR3 reads CASSRPGRNEQFF. The CDR3, as DNA: TGTGCCAGCAGCCGACCGGGAAGGAATGAGCAGTTCTTC.

The chain uses TRBV7-8 and TRBJ2-7, with D perhaps TRBD2 (6 bases). This CDR3 has 14 amino acids. CDR1 is SGHVS and CDR2 is FQNEAQ in the germline V gene. V dropped 7 bases and J dropped 0 bases, with 13 bases sitting between them. This CDR3 reads CASTAVAASYEQYF. The CDR3 coding sequence is TGTGCCAGCACCGCGGTAGCGGCCTCCTACGAGCAGTACTTC.

The sample holds many counts of this clonotype. V usage is TRBV5-1 and J usage is TRBJ2-7, with 8 bases matching TRBD2. J was trimmed by 2 bases and V by 1 base; bases with no gene match: 5. The CDR3 extends over 15 amino acids. Germline lookup yields CDR1 SGHRS and CDR2 YFSETQ. For the CDR3, the DNA is TGCGCCAGCAGCTTGATCCCAGCGGGAGCCTACGAGCAGTACTTC. Its translation is CASSLIPAGAYEQYF.

Only a few counts were recorded for this clonotype. The CDR3: CASSDPRLAGGNEQFF. In nucleotides, the CDR3 is TGTGCCAGCAGTGACCCCCGACTAGCGGGAGGGAATGAGCAGTTCTTC. This chain connects TRBV6-4 to TRBJ2-1; TRBD2 agrees at 14 bases. This CDR3 contains 16 residues. V shed 2 bases, J shed 7 bases, and the junction held 4 bases outside the gene matches. CDR1 is MRHNA, CDR2 SNTAGT, per germline.

The J gene is TRBJ1-6, the V gene TRBV5-4; 11 nucleotides match TRBD1. This CDR3 is built from 16 residues. The trim removed 3 bases at V and 5 bases at J, leaving 4 bases unmatched. The germline CDR1 and CDR2 sequences are SGHNT and YYREEE (reference sequence). The DNA of the CDR3 is TGTGCCAGCAGCTGGGGGGACAGGGGGAATAATTCACCCCTCCACTTT. Its translation: CASSWGDRGNNSPLHF.

The gene calls are TRBV6-4 and TRBJ2-5; possible D gene TRBD2, 6 bases. The ends were cut back, 8 bases at V and 6 bases at J, with 22 bases in the middle. The length of the CDR3 is 15 residues. Germline assignment: CDR1 MRHNA and CDR2 SNTAGT. DNA for the CDR3: TGTGCCAGCTCGGGGGTAAGGACCGAAGAAAAGACCCAGTACTTC. This sequence encodes CASSGVRTEEKTQYF.

This clonotype occurred a few times. The rearrangement uses TRBV3-1 and TRBJ2-5; D is possibly TRBD1 (6 bases). Germline V gives CDR1 LGHDT, CDR2 YNNKEL (reference sequence). Trimming left V 2 bases short and J 2 bases short, with 15 bases between. CDR3 length equals 16 residues. CDR3 protein: CASSQRSFRGQETQYF. The CDR3, as DNA: TGTGCCAGCAGCCAACGGTCCTTCAGGGGACAAGAGACCCAGTACTTC.

This clonotype was observed a handful of times. The rearrangement joins TRBV5-1 to TRBJ2-3; D might be TRBD1 or TRBD2, each matching 5 bases. The CDR3 sequence is 15 residues long. In germline, CDR1 is SGHRS, CDR2 YFSETQ. V shed 1 base and J shed 4 bases, with 13 bases lying between them. The CDR3 region has the DNA TGCGCCAGCAGCTTGAGGGAGACAGTTGCAGATACGCAGTATTTT. It specifies CASSLRETVADTQYF.

This clonotype was counted between two and nine times. The chain recombines TRBV7-8 with TRBJ2-7; D might be TRBD2 (5 bases). The ends were cut back, 0 bases at V and 0 bases at J, with 15 bases in the middle. The CDR3 totals 17 residues. In germline, CDR1 is SGHVS, CDR2 FQNEAQ. The CDR3 nucleotides read TGTGCCAGCAGCTTAGCCTCCTCCGGGAAGAGCTCCTACGAGCAGTACTTC. It yields the protein CASSLASSGKSSYEQYF.

The chain joins TRBV20-1 to TRBJ1-1, with D unclear. The CDR3 has 12 amino acids. Germline CDR1 reads DFQATT; CDR2 reads SNEGSKA (reference sequence). Trimming cost V 3 bases and J 3 bases, with 8 bases left between them. CDR3 in amino acids: CSASWGYTEAFF. The CDR3 DNA sequence: TGCAGTGCTAGTTGGGGATACACTGAAGCTTTCTTT.

V usage is TRBV20-1 and J usage is TRBJ1-2; D unclear. The CDR3 extends over 15 amino acids. V lost 1 base and J lost 3, with 15 bases in between. CDR1 and CDR2 from the germline V gene are DFQATT and SNEGSKA (reference sequence). The CDR3 sequence: CSARAGALEDYGYTF. Written as DNA, the CDR3 is TGCAGTGCTAGAGCGGGTGCATTGGAGGACTATGGCTACACCTTC.

In its sample, this clonotype was seen a few times. The CDR3 DNA is TGTGCCAGCAGCTTAGCGCCCATCTACGAGCAGTACTTC. Residues: CASSLAPIYEQYF. This rearrangement joins TRBV7-2 to TRBJ2-7; D call uncertain. CDR3 size: 13 residues. V was clipped by 0 bases and J by 3 bases, with 6 bases between them. In germline, CDR1 is SGHTA, CDR2 FQGNSA. Variable domain in full (rest from reference TRBV7-2 and TRBJ2-7): GAGVSQSPSNKVTEKGKDVELRCDPISGHTALYWYRQSLGQGLEFLIYFQGNSAPDKSGLPSDRFSAERTGGSVSTLTIQRTQQEDSAVYLCASSLAPIYEQYFGPGTRLTVT.

As for this clonotype: This may stem from a read error, because a much larger clone lies one nucleotide away. The chain couples TRBV2 to TRBJ2-1; D unclear. In germline, CDR1 is SNHLY, CDR2 FYNNEI. The CDR3 spans 14 residues. Between the trimmed V and J ends, which lost 4 bases and 2 bases, there was a span of 9 bases. DNA for the CDR3: TGTGCCAGCAGTGGGGTAACGGCCTACAATGAGCAGTTCTTC. It yields the protein CASSGVTAYNEQFF.

The chain recombines TRBV14 with TRBJ2-2; D unclear. CDR1 is SGHDN, CDR2 FVKESK, per germline. V was shortened by 0 bases and J by 2 bases, with 13 bases between the two germline ends. CDR3 length: 17 amino acids. The chain's CDR3 is CASSQDRILKNTGELFF. In DNA, the CDR3 is TGTGCCAGCAGCCAAGATAGGATACTCAAAAACACCGGGGAGCTGTTTTTT.

There are many counts of this clonotype. The genes are TRBV25-1 and TRBJ1-5; no definite D call. CDR1 and CDR2 from the germline V gene are MGHDK and SYGVNS. Trimming removed 4 bases from V and 3 bases from J, with 7 bases in between. The CDR3 loop spans 13 amino acids. The CDR3 sequence is CASSGTANQPQHF. The CDR3 region has the DNA TGTGCCAGCAGTGGTACCGCCAATCAGCCCCAGCATTTT.

The chain employs TRBV6-1 and TRBJ2-3; D ambiguous. Germline-derived CDR1 and CDR2 are MNHNS and SASEGT. Trimming cost V 7 bases and J 4 bases, with 15 bases left between them. CDR3 length equals 14 residues. CDR3 nucleotide sequence: TGTGCCAGCAAGCTCGAAGAAGGGTCAGATACGCAGTATTTT. This codes for CASKLEEGSDTQYF.

This clonotype was observed a few times. V is TRBV9 and J is TRBJ2-7, with 10 positions matching TRBD2. This CDR3 region has 15 residues. V gave up 3 bases and J gave up 2 bases; unmatched junction bases: 5. Germline V gene sequence: CDR1 SGDLS, CDR2 YYNGEE. CDR3 amino acids: CASSAVAGGTYEQYF. CDR3 DNA: TGTGCCAGCAGCGCGGTAGCGGGAGGCACCTACGAGCAGTACTTC. Supplemented by reference TRBV9 and TRBJ2-7, the full variable domain reads DSGVTQTPKHLITATGQRVTLRCSPRSGDLSVYWYQQSLDQGLQFLIQYYNGEERAKGNILERFSAQQFPDLHSELNLSSLELGDSALYFCASSAVAGGTYEQYFGPGTRLTVT.

This clonotype was picked up a small number of times. The chain is built from TRBV29-1 and TRBJ2-7; D unclear. V was clipped by 5 bases and J by 6 bases, with 14 bases between them. Per the germline V gene, CDR1 is SQVTM and CDR2 is ANQGSEA. The CDR3 has 12 residues. CDR3 amino acids: CSVSSGSGEQYF. CDR3 nucleotide sequence: TGCAGCGTTTCTTCTGGATCGGGCGAGCAGTACTTC.

This clonotype was observed at least ten times. The J gene is TRBJ1-5, the V gene TRBV7-8, with TRBD1 identical over 8 bases. Per the germline V gene, CDR1 is SGHVS and CDR2 is FQNEAQ. This CDR3 comprises 15 residues. Trimming removed 1 base from V and 6 bases from J; junction bases left unmatched: 5. CDR3: CASSLDTGGTQPQHF. DNA of the CDR3: TGTGCCAGCAGCTTAGACACAGGGGGGACTCAGCCCCAGCATTTT.

This clonotype was detected a few times. This chain uses TRBV24-1 with TRBJ2-7; D could derive from TRBD1 or TRBD2 (5 bases each). The CDR3 is 15 amino acids. Looked up from germline, CDR1 is KGHDR and CDR2 is SFDVKD. The V end lost 5 bases, the J end lost 3 bases, and 16 bases lay between the germline ends. The DNA of the CDR3 is TGTGCCACCAGTGGGGGGACCTTAGGAAACTACGAGCAGTACTTC. This codes for CATSGGTLGNYEQYF.

This clonotype was counted at least ten times. The chain joins TRBV3-1 to TRBJ2-1; a weak D match, TRBD2 (5 bases). The CDR3 has 17 amino acids. The germline CDR1 and CDR2 sequences are LGHDT and YNNKEL (reference sequence). V shed 0 bases and J shed 10 bases, with 22 bases lying between them. The CDR3 loop reads CASSQDRRLAGYGEQFF. The DNA of the CDR3 is TGTGCCAGCAGCCAAGATCGGCGCCTAGCAGGCTATGGCGAGCAGTTCTTC.

This clonotype has at least ten counts. This chain uses TRBV24-1 with TRBJ2-3, with D perhaps TRBD1 (7 bases). The CDR3 contains 16 residues. V lost 6 bases and J 2 bases, leaving 17 bases between the germline ends. The germline V gene encodes CDR1 KGHDR and CDR2 SFDVKD. The CDR3 loop reads CATSYGGTAYTDTQYF. DNA of the CDR3: TGTGCCACCAGTTACGGCGGGACAGCTTACACAGATACGCAGTATTTT.